This TCR beta chain was sequenced during a study of T-cell memory formation after mild COVID-19. TCRdb re-analysed the 5' RACE reads in MiXCR, keeping a single row per CDR3 protein. The sample yields about 260,000 distinct CDR3 sequences, 15% to 20% seen once. This clonotype came up a few times. Material: PBMCs or a T cell subset sorted from them (not recorded which). This clonotype was obtained from a man younger than 35 who had mild COVID-19 (a few samples of this study predate the infection). Cell type and time point are not known.

CDR3 DNA: TGTGCCAGCTCACCCACTGGGACCCACGAGCAGTACGTC. Amino acid sequence: CASSPTGTHEQYV. The chain has TRBV18 and TRBJ2-7; D is possibly TRBD1 or TRBD2 (5 bases each). The ends were cut back, 3 bases at V and 5 bases at J, with 11 bases in the middle. This CDR3 comprises 13 residues. Germline loops: CDR1 KGHSH, CDR2 LQKENI.